This record looks at one T cell receptor (beta chain) sequence and its context. The data were produced by immunoSEQ multiplex PCR, yet TCRdb's version contains in-frame clones alone and is incomplete. The sample comprises 310,000 or so clones, around 83% of which are singletons, and about 1.2% rests with the top ten. This sample was included in a study of blood T cell repertoires in COVID-19. Germline values: CDR1 MNHEY, CDR2 SVGEGT. With 6 bases removed from V and 3 bases from J, the gap between germline ends came to 14 bases. This CDR3 is 14 amino acids long. Sequencing input: peripheral blood. The chain couples TRBV6-2 or TRBV6-3 to TRBJ1-2; D possibly corresponds to TRBD1 (6 bases). This receptor was obtained from a woman aged 50 to 65 with acute or convalescent COVID-19. The CDR3 reads CASSRQEYYYGYTF. Here the CDR3 DNA reads TGTGCCAGCAGCAGACAGGAATATTACTATGGCTACACCTTC.